What follows are 10 T cell receptor beta chains derived from one specimen sequenced in a study of cytomegalovirus exposure and HLA in healthy donors. PCR amplification relied on 60 Vbeta primers (plus 13 Jbeta primers). Sequencing used immunoSEQ multiplex PCR; TCRdb keeps in-frame clones, though not all of them. Of about 140,000 clones listed, about 61% were seen once; the top ten hold roughly 1.9%. Sequenced input: PBMCs. These receptors were obtained from a male donor in good health and CMV-seronegative.

The chain uses TRBV9 and TRBJ2-7; D may be TRBD2 (6 bases). The CDR3 runs 14 residues. Germline V CDR1 and CDR2: SGDLS, YYNGEE. V was trimmed by 2 bases and J by 0 bases, leaving 9 bases between them. The CDR3 spells CASSVNGGSYEQYF. CDR3 DNA sequence: TGTGCCAGCAGCGTTAACGGGGGCTCCTACGAGCAGTACTTC.

The V gene is TRBV18, the J gene TRBJ1-2; a possible D gene is TRBD1 (5 bases). The V and J ends lost 4 bases and 2 bases respectively, with 11 bases between them. The CDR3 loop spans 14 amino acids. Germline CDR1 KGHSH, CDR2 LQKENI. CDR3 sequence reads: CASSQGMKNYGYTF. CDR3 DNA sequence: TGTGCCAGCTCACAGGGGATGAAGAACTATGGCTACACCTTC.

The genes are TRBV4-1 and TRBJ2-7; D might be TRBD1 (6 bases). Trimming stripped 4 bases from V and 1 base from J, with 14 bases between. The CDR3 consists of 15 residues. Germline V gives CDR1 MGHRA, CDR2 YSYEKL. CDR3 in amino acids: CASSRRGTDSYEQYF. As DNA, the CDR3 is TGCGCCAGCAGCCGAAGGGGGACGGATTCCTACGAGCAGTACTTC.

The genes are TRBV7-3 and TRBJ2-3, with 9 positions matching TRBD2. The CDR3 covers 13 residues. Germline CDR1 and CDR2: SGHTA and FQGTGA. The V and J ends lost 3 bases and 8 bases, in that order; junction bases with no gene match: 3. CDR3 sequence (DNA): TGTGCCAGCAGCTTGCAACTAGCGGGTACGCAGTATTTT. Amino acids: CASSLQLAGTQYF.

The chain employs TRBV7-6 and TRBJ2-5; a possible D gene is TRBD1 (6 bases). The CDR3 spans 14 residues. The germline gives CDR1 SGHVS, CDR2 FNYEAQ. V was pared by 5 bases and J by 3 bases, with 13 bases between. The CDR3 DNA is TGTGCCAGCAGCATGACCGGGACAAAAGAGACCCAGTACTTC. Its translation: CASSMTGTKETQYF.

This chain uses TRBV7-2 with TRBJ2-7; 8 bases align to TRBD2. V was pared by 2 bases and J by 6 bases, with 6 bases of the junction left unmatched. CDR3 length equals 14 residues. CDR1 and CDR2 from the germline V gene are SGHTA and FQGNSA. CDR3 in DNA: TGTGCCAGCAGCTTAATCGGGGGGGCCTCCGAGCAGTACTTC. Encoded protein: CASSLIGGASEQYF.

This clone was detected only a few times. The chain links TRBV20-1 to TRBJ2-1; D is perhaps TRBD2 (5 bases). CDR3 length equals 11 residues. V lost 4 bases and J lost 8, with 9 bases in between. Germline V gene lookup returns CDR1 DFQATT and CDR2 SNEGSKA (reference sequence). The CDR3 spells CSATPEDEQFF. DNA of the CDR3: TGCAGTGCTACTCCGGAGGATGAGCAGTTCTTC.

This rearrangement joins TRBV11-2 to TRBJ1-5; 10 bases agree with TRBD1. With 0 bases clipped from V and 5 bases from J, the junction kept 10 bases outside the gene matches. The CDR3 has 18 amino acids. Per the germline V gene, CDR1 is SGHAT and CDR2 is FQNNGV. The CDR3 bases are TGTGCCAGCAGCTTAGATCTAGGTGAGACAGGGGGCTATCAGCCCCAGCATTTT. Translated, it gives CASSLDLGETGGYQPQHF. Together with reference TRBV11-2 and TRBJ1-5, the CDR3 gives the full variable domain: EAGVAQSPRYKIIEKRQSVAFWCNPISGHATLYWYQQILGQGPKLLIQFQNNGVVDDSQLPKDRFSAERLKGVDSTLKIQPAKLEDSAVYLCASSLDLGETGGYQPQHFGDGTRLSIL.

This chain uses TRBV18 with TRBJ2-5; D may be TRBD1 (6 bases). The V gene lost 2 bases and the J gene lost 3 bases, with 7 bases spanning the gap. CDR3 length equals 13 residues. CDR1 KGHSH and CDR2 LQKENI come from the germline V gene. CDR3 DNA: TGTGCCAGCTCACCATACAGGGAAGAGACCCAGTACTTC. The encoded protein is CASSPYREETQYF.

This clone appeared a single time. The chain uses TRBV19 and TRBJ2-5; TRBD1 matches 8 bases. Unmatched junction bases numbered 10, after V lost 6 bases and J lost 4 bases. The CDR3 spans 15 residues. Germline assignment: CDR1 LNHDA and CDR2 SQIVND (reference sequence). The CDR3 here is CASSQTGVRRETQYF. CDR3 nucleotides: TGTGCCAGTAGCCAGACAGGGGTGAGAAGAGAGACCCAGTACTTC.